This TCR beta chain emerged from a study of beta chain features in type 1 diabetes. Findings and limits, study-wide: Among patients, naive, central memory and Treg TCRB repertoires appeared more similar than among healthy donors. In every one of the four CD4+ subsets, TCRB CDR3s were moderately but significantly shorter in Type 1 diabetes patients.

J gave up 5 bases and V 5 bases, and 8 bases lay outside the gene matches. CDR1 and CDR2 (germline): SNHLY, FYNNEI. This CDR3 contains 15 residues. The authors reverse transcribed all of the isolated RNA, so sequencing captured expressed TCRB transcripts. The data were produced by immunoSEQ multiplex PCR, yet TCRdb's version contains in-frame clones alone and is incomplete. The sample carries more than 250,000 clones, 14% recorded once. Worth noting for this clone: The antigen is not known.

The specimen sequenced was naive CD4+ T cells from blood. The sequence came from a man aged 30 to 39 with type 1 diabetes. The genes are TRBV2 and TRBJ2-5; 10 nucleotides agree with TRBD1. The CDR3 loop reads CASSSLDRGLETQYF. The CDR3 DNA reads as TGTGCCAGCAGTTCCCTTGACAGGGGGCTGGAGACCCAGTACTTC.